The 7 T cell receptor beta chains listed next were all sequenced from one sample in a study of long-term antiretroviral therapy in people with HIV (dated 2022 in TCRdb). Sequencing of the TRB variable region was done with the immunoSEQ hsTCRB v3.0 assay at survey level resolution. Sourced from immuneACCESS, this table was stored by TCRdb with only in-frame sequences that have V and J called. A share of the clones is absent; for the studies checked, an unresolved V gene accounts for under half, and the remainder has no known explanation. Present in this sample are fewer than 25,000 clones, more than 75% of which were seen just once. The top ten clonotypes cover 5.7% of the sample. The sequencing here drew on unsorted PBMCs, taken 4.4 years after starting antiretroviral therapy. Receptor source: a man between 25 and 39 years old with HIV.

This clone was found a few times. The CDR3 sequence is CASSQDLGSSYEQYF. CDR3 DNA: TGTGCCAGCAGCCAAGATTTGGGTAGTTCCTACGAGCAGTACTTC. This rearrangement joins TRBV4-2 to TRBJ2-7; no clear D. The CDR3 runs 15 residues. V lost 0 bases and J lost 1, with 10 bases in between. CDR1 is LGHNA, CDR2 YNFKEQ, per germline.

This chain joins TRBV27 and TRBJ2-6; TRBD1 is a possible D gene (5 bases). This CDR3 contains 15 residues. The V gene's germline CDR1 is MNHEY and CDR2 SMNVEV (reference sequence). Trimming cost V 3 bases and J 1 base, with 7 bases left between them. CDR3 sequence: CASSFRVSGANVLTF. In nucleotides, the CDR3 is TGTGCCAGCAGTTTCAGGGTGTCTGGGGCCAACGTCCTGACTTTC.

The V call is TRBV19, the J call TRBJ1-1; D is uncertain. The V gene lost 7 bases and the J gene lost 3 bases, with 18 bases spanning the gap. CDR1 LNHDA and CDR2 SQIVND come from the germline V gene (reference sequence). The CDR3 contains 15 residues. The CDR3 here is CASNPDPLWDTEAFF. CDR3 DNA: TGTGCCAGTAACCCAGACCCCCTTTGGGACACTGAAGCTTTCTTT.

The chain has TRBV7-8 and TRBJ1-1, with D uncertain. The CDR3 consists of 12 residues. V shed 5 bases and J shed 0 bases, with 4 bases lying between them. The germline gives CDR1 SGHVS, CDR2 FQNEAQ. The DNA of the CDR3 is TGTGCCAGCAGCAGGGTGAACACTGAAGCTTTCTTT. Translating gives CASSRVNTEAFF.

The chain couples TRBV2 to TRBJ1-1; D remains ambiguous. The CDR3 has 11 residues. The germline gives CDR1 SNHLY, CDR2 FYNNEI. Deletions cut 6 bases from V and 6 bases from J, with 8 bases between. The CDR3 is CASRPGPEAFF. CDR3 coding DNA: TGTGCCAGCAGGCCGGGCCCTGAAGCTTTCTTT. Using reference TRBV2 and TRBJ1-1 for the parts outside the CDR3, the full variable domain is EPEVTQTPSHQVTQMGQEVILRCVPISNHLYFYWYRQILGQKVEFLVSFYNNEISEKSEIFDDQFSVERPDGSNFTLKIRSTKLEDSAMYFCASRPGPEAFFGQGTRLTVV.

The V gene is TRBV29-1, the J gene TRBJ1-2; D gene unclear. The ends were cut back, 2 bases at V and 4 bases at J, with 14 bases in the middle. This CDR3 has 14 residues. The germline gives CDR1 SQVTM, CDR2 ANQGSEA. CDR3 bases: TGCAGCGTTGAAAGGACCTATAGTGGCTATGGCTACACCTTC. It codes for CSVERTYSGYGYTF.

CDR3 region: CASMGPYEQYF. CDR3 sequence (DNA): TGTGCCAGTATGGGTCCCTACGAGCAGTACTTC. The chain combines TRBV19 with TRBJ2-7; no definite D call. The CDR3 length is 11 residues. Trimming removed 7 bases from V and 2 bases from J, with 6 bases in between. Germline V lookup: CDR1 LNHDA, CDR2 SQIVND (reference sequence).